This TCR beta chain was sequenced for a study of beta chain features in type 1 diabetes. Whole-study context: Healthy donors and patients showed comparable age, gender and cell yields.

The study reverse transcribed the entire isolated RNA, so it sequenced expressed TCRB transcripts. Only in-frame clones appear in the TCRdb table, and some are missing; sequencing was by immunoSEQ multiplex PCR. The repertoire has about 370,000 clones, 8.5% to 10% of them found once; the top ten carry about 0.6%. This CDR3 contains 15 residues. Germline CDR1 and CDR2: SGHRS and YFSETQ. Trimming stripped 0 bases from V and 0 bases from J, with 7 bases between. Study conclusions and caveats: Moderate but significant shortening of TCRB CDR3s was recorded in all four CD4+ subsets from Type 1 diabetes patients.

Notes on this clone: Its antigen is currently unknown. The sample carries other DNA sequences with the same CDR3.

The receptor was derived from a man aged 25-45 years with type 1 diabetes. V and J are TRBV5-1 and TRBJ1-5; TRBD1 is a possible D gene (5 bases). Sequencing used central memory CD4+ T cells from blood. The CDR3 coding sequence is TGCGCCAGCAGCTTGGGGGGGAATAGCAATCAGCCCCAGCATTTT. It specifies CASSLGGNSNQPQHF.